A single sample is the source of the 17 T cell receptor beta chains below, sequenced in a study of blood T cell repertoires in COVID-19. Only in-frame clones appear in the TCRdb table, and some are missing; sequencing was by immunoSEQ multiplex PCR. The table includes some 110,000 clones, 81% detected once. The material sequenced was peripheral blood. These receptors were collected from a man aged 80 or over with acute or convalescent COVID-19.

V is TRBV15 and J is TRBJ1-1; D may be TRBD1 (6 bases). Looked up from germline, CDR1 is LNHNV and CDR2 is YYDKDF (reference sequence). The CDR3 length is 15 residues. V was trimmed by 0 bases and J by 1 base, leaving 9 bases between them. The DNA for the CDR3 is TGTGCCACCAGCAGAGATTGGACAGAGAACACTGAAGCTTTCTTT. This codes for CATSRDWTENTEAFF.

The rearrangement uses TRBV5-1 and TRBJ1-1; no reliable D call. Germline V gene lookup returns CDR1 SGHRS and CDR2 YFSETQ. This CDR3 has 14 amino acids. The V gene lost 0 bases and the J gene lost 4 bases, with 10 bases spanning the gap. The CDR3 sequence is CASSLDVGSTEAFF. Written as DNA, the CDR3 is TGCGCCAGCAGCTTGGACGTGGGGAGCACTGAAGCTTTCTTT.

The chain employs TRBV6-5 and TRBJ2-5; 7 bases match TRBD1. With V trimmed by 2 bases and J by 5 bases, 8 bases remained unmatched. Germline assignment: CDR1 MNHEY and CDR2 SVGAGI. This CDR3 has 15 amino acids. The CDR3 DNA reads as TGTGCCAGCAGTTACAGTAGGGGGCTGAGGGAGACCCAGTACTTC. Encoded protein: CASSYSRGLRETQYF.

This rearrangement joins TRBV19 to TRBJ2-1; 14 bases agree with TRBD2. Per germline, CDR1 LNHDA and CDR2 SQIVND (reference sequence). Trimming took 4 bases from V and 4 from J; bases not matched to a gene: 0. The CDR3 is made up of 15 amino acids. CDR3 residues: CASSRLAGGYNEQFF. CDR3 DNA sequence: TGTGCCAGTAGTAGACTAGCGGGAGGGTACAATGAGCAGTTCTTC.

V and J are TRBV7-2 and TRBJ2-3; perhaps TRBD1 as D (5 bases). This CDR3 comprises 16 residues. Trimming left V 5 bases short and J 0 bases short, with 15 bases between. Germline V gene lookup returns CDR1 SGHTA and CDR2 FQGNSA. CDR3 nucleotide sequence: TGTGCCAGCAGCGCGGCTGCAGGGCTTAGCACAGATACGCAGTATTTT. Its translation is CASSAAAGLSTDTQYF.

This chain connects TRBV5-1 to TRBJ2-3, with D possibly matching TRBD2 (6 bases). The length of the CDR3 is 13 residues. Trimming cost V 4 bases and J 1 base, with 7 bases left between them. From germline, CDR1 is SGHRS and CDR2 YFSETQ. Written as DNA, the CDR3 is TGCGCCAGCAGCCCGGGAGGCACAGATACGCAGTATTTT. This encodes CASSPGGTDTQYF. Supplemented by reference TRBV5-1 and TRBJ2-3, the full variable domain reads KAGVTQTPRYLIKTRGQQVTLSCSPISGHRSVSWYQQTPGQGLQFLFEYFSETQRNKGNFPGRFSGRQFSNSRSEMNVSTLELGDSALYLCASSPGGTDTQYFGPGTRLTVL.

There are a few counts of this clone. The V and J genes are TRBV10-3 and TRBJ1-5; D remains ambiguous. The V end lost 0 bases, the J end lost 6 bases, and 6 bases lay between the germline ends. Looked up from germline, CDR1 is ENHRY and CDR2 is SYGVKD. The CDR3 extends over 13 amino acids. Here the CDR3 DNA reads TGTGCCATCAGTGAGTCGAGTGGTCAGCCCCAGCATTTT. Translation: CAISESSGQPQHF.

The chain is built from TRBV27 and TRBJ2-1; TRBD1 aligns across 8 bases. The germline V gene has CDR1 MNHEY and CDR2 SMNVEV (reference sequence). The CDR3 has 17 residues. The J segment lost 6 bases and the V segment lost 4 bases, leaving 14 bases of the junction unmatched. The CDR3 sequence: CASSSMGRTGPSNEQFF. Written as DNA, the CDR3 is TGTGCCAGCAGTTCGATGGGCCGGACAGGGCCCTCCAATGAGCAGTTCTTC.

This clone was seen a single time. The rearrangement links TRBV29-1 to TRBJ1-1; perhaps TRBD1 as D (6 bases). The CDR3 consists of 14 residues. Germline CDR1 is SQVTM and CDR2 is ANQGSEA. The V gene lost 6 bases and the J gene lost 1 base, with 15 bases spanning the gap. CDR3 sequence (DNA): TGCAGCGTCGGAGAAACAGGGCCGAACACTGAAGCTTTCTTT. It translates to CSVGETGPNTEAFF. The full variable domain, rest sourced from reference TRBV29-1 and TRBJ1-1, is SAVISQKPSRDICQRGTSLTIQCQVDSQVTMMFWYRQQPGQSLTLIATANQGSEATYESGFVIDKFPISRPNLTFSTLTVSNMSPEDSSIYLCSVGETGPNTEAFFGQGTRLTVV.

The chain has TRBV7-9 and TRBJ2-1; 11 nucleotides match TRBD1. V lost 5 bases to trimming and J lost 1 base; unmatched junction nucleotides: 7. The V gene's germline CDR1 is SEHNR and CDR2 FQNEAQ (reference sequence). The CDR3 sequence is 17 residues long. The CDR3 bases are TGTGCCAGCAGCCGCGGGACAGGGGGTCGATCCTACAATGAGCAGTTCTTC. Translating it yields CASSRGTGGRSYNEQFF.

The chain uses TRBV4-3 and TRBJ2-2; 7 nucleotides match TRBD1. The length of the CDR3 is 18 residues. Germline V gene lookup returns CDR1 LGHNA and CDR2 YSLEER. V lost 6 bases, J lost 0 bases, and 13 bases stayed unmatched. The CDR3: CASSRLAGGPANTGELFF. The CDR3 nucleotides read TGCGCCAGCAGTCGCCTGGCAGGGGGACCAGCGAACACCGGGGAGCTGTTTTTT.

The CDR3 loop is CASGLPGGTSGVSSYNEQFF. The CDR3 nucleotides are TGTGCTAGTGGTTTGCCCGGGGGGACTAGCGGGGTCAGCTCCTACAATGAGCAGTTCTTC. The rearrangement joins TRBV12-5 to TRBJ2-1, with 13 bases lining up with TRBD2. CDR1 and CDR2 from the germline V gene are LGHNT and FRNRAP. The trim removed 2 bases at V and 0 bases at J, leaving 10 bases unmatched. This CDR3 has 20 amino acids. The entire variable domain, with the rest obtained from reference TRBV12-5 and TRBJ2-1, is as follows: DARVTQTPRHKVTEMGQEVTMRCQPILGHNTVFWYRQTMMQGLELLAYFRNRAPLDDSGMPKDRFSAEMPDATLATLKIQPSEPRDSAVYFCASGLPGGTSGVSSYNEQFFGPGTRLTVL.

The chain joins TRBV18 to TRBJ2-7; TRBD2 aligns across 9 bases. CDR1 is KGHSH and CDR2 is LQKENI in the germline V gene. The CDR3 length is 16 residues. Trimming took 0 bases from V and 6 from J; bases not matched to a gene: 9. The CDR3 loop reads CASSPPGSGRTSEQYF. The CDR3 DNA sequence: TGTGCCAGCTCACCACCGGGTAGCGGGAGAACTAGCGAGCAGTACTTC.

The chain is built from TRBV2 and TRBJ2-5; TRBD1 aligns across 10 bases. V lost 11 bases, J lost 4 bases, and 7 bases stayed unmatched. This CDR3 is 13 amino acids long. Germline CDR1 reads SNHLY; CDR2 reads FYNNEI. Written as DNA, the CDR3 is TGTGCCTCAAGGACAGGGGGAATAGAGACCCAGTACTTC. The encoded protein is CASRTGGIETQYF.

The chain is built from TRBV6-6 and TRBJ2-5; TRBD2 is a possible D gene (6 bases). Per germline, CDR1 MNHNY and CDR2 SVGAGI (reference sequence). The CDR3 sequence is 13 residues long. With 9 bases removed from V and 4 bases from J, the gap between germline ends came to 15 bases. In DNA, the CDR3 is TGTGCCAGTTGGGCCGGGGGAGGAGAGACCCAGTACTTC. Translating it yields CASWAGGGETQYF.

CDR3 protein: CASSLGVGLEFVEFF. CDR3 DNA: TGTGCCAGCAGCCTAGGAGTTGGACTAGAATTTGTAGAGTTCTTC. This chain connects TRBV5-4 to TRBJ2-1, with 7 bases lining up with TRBD2. The germline gives CDR1 SGHNT, CDR2 YYREEE (reference sequence). The CDR3 runs 15 residues. J lost 14 bases, V lost 4 bases, and 18 bases had no gene match.

The V and J genes are TRBV7-2 and TRBJ1-2, with 11 bases lining up with TRBD1. The CDR3 is 14 residues long. J was trimmed by 7 bases and V by 5 bases; bases with no gene match: 6. The V gene's germline CDR1 is SGHTA and CDR2 FQGNSA. CDR3 region: CASSLGGTGGGYTF. The CDR3 nucleotides are TGTGCCAGCAGCCTTGGGGGGACAGGGGGTGGCTACACCTTC.